The clone carrying this T cell receptor (beta chain) came up many times. TCRbeta library preparation incorporated unique molecular identifiers. TCRdb reprocessed the PCR reads via MiXCR and lists one record per CDR3 protein. The table records 450,000 to 600,000 distinct CDR3 sequences, around 18% of them present only once. These data belong to a study of T-cell reconstitution after alpha-beta-depleted transplantation in children. Germline-derived CDR1 and CDR2 are SGHTA and FQGTGA. The CDR3 extends over 14 amino acids. V trimming: 5 bases; J trimming: 2 bases; junction bases outside the gene matches: 4.

The source of this sequence is a human donor who donated a stem cell graft to a child with acute lymphoblastic leukemia. This rearrangement joins TRBV7-3 to TRBJ2-3, with 7 positions matching TRBD1. Sequences were derived from PBMCs from the stem cell graft donor, sampled from the stem cell graft. In DNA, the CDR3 is TGTGCCAGCAGCATGACAGGGTTCACAGATACGCAGTATTTT. This translates into CASSMTGFTDTQYF.